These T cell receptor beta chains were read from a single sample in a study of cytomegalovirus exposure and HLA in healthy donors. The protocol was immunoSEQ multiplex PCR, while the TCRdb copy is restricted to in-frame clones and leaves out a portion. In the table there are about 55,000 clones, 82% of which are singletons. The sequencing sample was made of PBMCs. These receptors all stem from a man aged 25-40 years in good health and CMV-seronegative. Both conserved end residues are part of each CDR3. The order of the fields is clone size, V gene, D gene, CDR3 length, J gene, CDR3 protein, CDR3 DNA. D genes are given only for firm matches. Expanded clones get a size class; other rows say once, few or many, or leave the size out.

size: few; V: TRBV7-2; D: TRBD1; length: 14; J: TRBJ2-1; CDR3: CASSLGRGSDEQFF; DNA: TGTGCCAGCAGCTTAGGCAGGGGGAGCGATGAGCAGTTCTTC
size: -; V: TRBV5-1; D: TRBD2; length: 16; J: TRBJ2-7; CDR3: CASSLSLGGRRYEQYF; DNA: TGCGCCAGCAGCTTAAGTCTCGGCGGGAGAAGGTACGAGCAGTACTTC
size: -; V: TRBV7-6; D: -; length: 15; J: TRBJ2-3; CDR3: CASSLVAGSTDTQYF; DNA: TGTGCCAGCAGCTTAGTGGCGGGGAGCACAGATACGCAGTATTTT
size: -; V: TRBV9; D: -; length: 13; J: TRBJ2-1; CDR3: CASSVASQDEQFF; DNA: TGTGCCAGCAGCGTAGCTTCACAAGATGAGCAGTTCTTC
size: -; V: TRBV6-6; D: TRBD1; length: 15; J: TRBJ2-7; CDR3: CASSAGTGLNYEQYF; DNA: TGTGCCAGCAGTGCCGGGACAGGGCTCAACTACGAGCAGTACTTC
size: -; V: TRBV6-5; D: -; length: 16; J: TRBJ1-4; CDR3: CASSYLQTTYNEKLFF; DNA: TGTGCCAGCAGTTACTTACAGACAACATACAATGAAAAACTGTTTTTT
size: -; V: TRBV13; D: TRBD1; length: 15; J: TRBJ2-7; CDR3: CASSVSGTGTYEQYF; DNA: TGTGCCAGCAGCGTTTCCGGGACAGGGACCTACGAGCAGTACTTC
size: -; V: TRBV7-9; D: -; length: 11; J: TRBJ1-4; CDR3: CASSPNEKLFF; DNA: TGTGCCAGCAGCCCGAATGAAAAACTGTTTTTT
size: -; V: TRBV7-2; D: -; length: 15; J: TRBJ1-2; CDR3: CASNHEWARNYGYTF; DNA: TGTGCCAGCAACCATGAGTGGGCCCGCAACTATGGCTACACCTTC
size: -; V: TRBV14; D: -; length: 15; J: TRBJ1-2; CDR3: CASSRGGPSNYGYTF; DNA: TGTGCCAGCAGCCGGGGAGGGCCTTCTAACTATGGCTACACCTTC
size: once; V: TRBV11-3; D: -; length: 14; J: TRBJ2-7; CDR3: CASSLTASSYEQYF; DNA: TGTGCCAGCAGCTTAACAGCCTCCTCCTACGAGCAGTACTTC
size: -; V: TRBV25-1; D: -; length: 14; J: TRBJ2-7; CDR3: CASSPGGNSYEQCF; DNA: TGTGCCAGCAGTCCGGGGGGCAACTCCTACGAGCAGTGCTTC
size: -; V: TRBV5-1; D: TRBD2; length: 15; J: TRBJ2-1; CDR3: CASSVTSGAYNEQFF; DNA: TGCGCCAGCAGCGTGACTAGCGGGGCCTACAATGAGCAGTTCTTC
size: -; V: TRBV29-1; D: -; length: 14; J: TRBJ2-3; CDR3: CSVAAGSSTDTQYF; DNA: TGCAGCGTTGCCGCAGGGTCTAGCACAGATACGCAGTATTTT
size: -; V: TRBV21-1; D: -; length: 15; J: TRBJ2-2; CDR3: CASSKVQGSIGELFF; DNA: TGTGCCAGCAGCAAAGTACAGGGAAGTATCGGGGAGCTGTTTTTT
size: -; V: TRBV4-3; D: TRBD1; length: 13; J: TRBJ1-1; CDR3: CASSRTGMAEAFF; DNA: TGCGCCAGCAGCCGGACAGGGATGGCTGAAGCTTTCTTT
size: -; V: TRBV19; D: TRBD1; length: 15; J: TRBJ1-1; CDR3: CASSTDRGQNTEAFF; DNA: TGTGCCAGTAGTACGGACAGGGGACAGAACACTGAAGCTTTCTTT
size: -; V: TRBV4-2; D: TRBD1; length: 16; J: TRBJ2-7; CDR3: CASSQASFTGAYEQYF; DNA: TGTGCCAGCAGCCAAGCAAGTTTCACAGGGGCCTACGAGCAGTACTTC
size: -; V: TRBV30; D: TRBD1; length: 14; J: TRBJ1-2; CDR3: CAWRTGTETYGYTF; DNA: TGTGCCTGGAGAACCGGGACAGAAACTTATGGCTACACCTTC
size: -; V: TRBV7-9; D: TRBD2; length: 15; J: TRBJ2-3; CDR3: CASSRVAGVTDTQYF; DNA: TGTGCCAGCAGCCGAGTCGCGGGGGTCACAGATACGCAGTATTTT
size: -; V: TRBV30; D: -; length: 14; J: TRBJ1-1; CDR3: CAWTRGGSRTEAFF; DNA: TGTGCCTGGACCAGAGGAGGGAGTAGGACTGAAGCTTTCTTT
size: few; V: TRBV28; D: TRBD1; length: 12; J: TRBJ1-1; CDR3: CATADRVNEAFF; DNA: TGTGCCACCGCGGACAGGGTTAATGAAGCTTTCTTT
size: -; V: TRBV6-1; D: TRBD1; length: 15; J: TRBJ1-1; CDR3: CASSSGQGGRTEAFF; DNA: TGTGCCAGCTCCTCGGGACAGGGGGGAAGAACTGAAGCTTTCTTT
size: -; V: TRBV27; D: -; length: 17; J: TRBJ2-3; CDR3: CASSLSKGHLRTDTQYF; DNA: TGTGCCAGCAGTTTATCCAAGGGACACCTCCGCACAGATACGCAGTATTTT